The T cell receptor (beta chain) under discussion was sequenced for a study of T cells after posttransplantation cyclophosphamide. Study observations and caveats: Donor CD8+ memory clones often dominated recipient blood repertoires at later times.

There are 15 residues in the CDR3. Germline V lookup: CDR1 MNHEY, CDR2 SVGAGI. The trim removed 6 bases at V and 8 bases at J, leaving 4 bases unmatched. A remark on this clone: Its cognate antigen is unknown.

Produced via immunoSEQ multiplex PCR; TCRdb's table is partial and in-frame only. The sample lists about 24,000 clones, about 90% occurring once. Controls had myeloablative marrow grafts with methotrexate and calcineurin inhibitor, sampled at 1 year. The sample was PBMCs, taken after an allogeneic stem cell transplant with a calcineurin inhibitor and methotrexate. V and J are TRBV6-5 and TRBJ2-2, with TRBD2 matching 15 bases. The sequence came from a female patient aged 50-59 years who received an allogeneic stem cell transplant from an unrelated donor, was CMV-positive, and had chronic GVHD only. Some of these T cells may belong to the graft donor. CDR3 DNA: TGTGCCAGCAGAACGGGACTAGCGGGAGGTGGGGAGCTGTTTTTT. It translates to CASRTGLAGGGELFF.